Below, 22 T cell receptor beta chains from the same sample are listed, as sequenced in a study of radiation and T cells in renal cell carcinoma. Sample treatment: treatment-naive control, cytoreductive nephrectomy. Repertoires were generated with immunoSEQ multiplex PCR, while TCRdb's copy carries only in-frame clones and drops some. The sample yields roughly 12,000 clones, roughly 65% seen once. This specimen consisted of tumor tissue, obtained from a patient whose treatment was nephrectomy without radiotherapy. All receptors derive from a woman aged 80 or older with renal cell carcinoma.

This clone came up once. The chain has TRBV5-6 and TRBJ1-2; D is unclear. Germline V gene data show CDR1 as SGHDT and CDR2 as YYEEEE. V was trimmed by 0 bases and J by 4 bases, leaving 16 bases between them. The CDR3 sequence is 16 residues long. In DNA, the CDR3 is TGTGCCAGCAGCTTGGCCGTACAGTCGCTCCGCTATGGCTACACCTTC. It yields the protein CASSLAVQSLRYGYTF.

V and J are TRBV7-2 and TRBJ1-1, with TRBD1 matching 7 bases. Germline loops: CDR1 SGHTA, CDR2 FQGNSA. The J segment lost 1 base and the V segment lost 4 bases, leaving 3 bases of the junction unmatched. The CDR3 extends over 14 amino acids. The CDR3 sequence: CASSSTGTNTEAFF. CDR3 DNA sequence: TGTGCCAGCAGCTCGACAGGGACGAACACTGAAGCTTTCTTT.

CDR3 in amino acids: CASSLGFEGREQYF. The CDR3 coding sequence is TGCGCCAGCAGCTTAGGTTTCGAGGGCCGCGAGCAGTACTTC. This sequence joins TRBV5-1 and TRBJ2-7; a possible D gene is TRBD2 (5 bases). CDR1 is SGHRS and CDR2 is YFSETQ in the germline V gene. V was shortened by 2 bases and J by 6 bases, with 15 bases between the two germline ends. The CDR3 contains 14 residues.

The chain recombines TRBV5-1 with TRBJ1-6; the D is unclear. This CDR3 comprises 14 residues. The V end lost 2 bases, the J end lost 1 base, and 4 bases lay between the germline ends. Germline V gives CDR1 SGHRS, CDR2 YFSETQ. CDR3 sequence: CASSFTSYNSPLHF. CDR3 bases: TGCGCCAGCAGCTTCACTTCCTATAATTCACCCCTCCACTTT.

The genes are TRBV4-1 and TRBJ2-5; D remains unclear. Germline CDR1 MGHRA, CDR2 YSYEKL. This CDR3 has 12 amino acids. Trimming took 0 bases from V and 9 from J, leaving 8 bases between them. CDR3 DNA sequence: TGCGCCAGCAGCCAAGATCAAAGGGCCCAGTACTTC. Translated, it gives CASSQDQRAQYF.

This clone was observed a few times. The V gene is TRBV7-9, the J gene TRBJ1-2; maybe TRBD1 (5 bases). Germline CDR1 SEHNR, CDR2 FQNEAQ (reference sequence). This CDR3 has 14 amino acids. The V end lost 9 bases, the J end lost 8 bases, and 22 bases lay between the germline ends. As DNA, the CDR3 is TGTGCCAGTACCTCTGGGGAGGGGTCTTCAGGCTACACCTTC. This gives the protein CASTSGEGSSGYTF.

The chain has TRBV28 and TRBJ2-5, with 12 bases identical to TRBD2. The CDR3 is 15 residues long. V dropped 5 bases and J dropped 2; count of bases not matched to a gene: 3. Germline CDR1 is MDHEN and CDR2 is SYDVKM. CDR3 bases: TGTGCCAGCAGTCTAGCGGGGGGGACTCAAGAGACCCAGTACTTC. Encoded protein: CASSLAGGTQETQYF.

The table lists this clone with a few counts. The V gene is TRBV19, the J gene TRBJ1-2; D might be TRBD1 (5 bases). CDR3 length equals 13 residues. The germline gives CDR1 LNHDA, CDR2 SQIVND (reference sequence). The ends were cut back, 3 bases at V and 3 bases at J, with 8 bases in the middle. The CDR3 here is CASSMRGHYGYTF. CDR3 sequence (DNA): TGTGCCAGTAGTATGAGGGGACACTATGGCTACACCTTC.

This clone was counted between two and nine times. The chain has TRBV7-9 and TRBJ1-5, with D perhaps TRBD1 (5 bases). With 5 bases removed from V and 11 bases from J, the gap between germline ends came to 19 bases. The CDR3 has 14 residues. Germline V CDR1 and CDR2: SEHNR, FQNEAQ (reference sequence). The CDR3 nucleotides read TGTGCCAGCAGCCATGCCGGGACCGCGGTTACCCAGCATTTT. Its protein is CASSHAGTAVTQHF.

Note on this clone: The junction shows a germline mismatch at one end, possibly a read error. The rearrangement links TRBV5-1 to TRBJ2-1, with 8 positions matching TRBD1. The CDR3 totals 15 residues. CDR1 and CDR2 (germline): SGHRS, YFSETQ. CDR3 DNA: TGCGCCAGCAGCCCGGGACAGGCCGTCTACGATGAGCAGTTCTTC. It is translated as CASSPGQAVYDEQFF.

This chain uses TRBV29-1 with TRBJ1-2, with unresolved D. V shed 5 bases and J shed 8 bases, with 18 bases lying between them. Germline assignment: CDR1 SQVTM and CDR2 ANQGSEA. This CDR3 is built from 13 residues. Here the CDR3 reads CSVSHSPSGGYTF. The DNA for the CDR3 is TGCAGCGTTTCCCACAGCCCCTCGGGGGGCTACACCTTC.

The chain is built from TRBV25-1 and TRBJ2-1; D is possibly TRBD1 or TRBD2 (5 bases each). Germline V CDR1 and CDR2: MGHDK, SYGVNS. The CDR3 is made up of 13 amino acids. Trimming removed 4 bases at V and 6 bases at J, with 10 bases between. The CDR3 loop reads CASSAGTINEQFF. The CDR3 DNA sequence: TGTGCCAGCAGTGCAGGGACGATCAATGAGCAGTTCTTC.

This clone was detected only a few times. The chain uses TRBV5-4 and TRBJ1-2; 11 nucleotides align to TRBD1. V was pared by 3 bases and J by 6 bases, with 4 bases of the junction left unmatched. Per germline, CDR1 SGHNT and CDR2 YYREEE (reference sequence). This CDR3 has 14 residues. For the CDR3, the DNA is TGTGCCAGCAGCTGGACAGGGGGCGCGAATGGCTACACCTTC. Amino acid sequence: CASSWTGGANGYTF.

This clone has only a few counts. The V gene is TRBV5-5, the J gene TRBJ1-2; D remains ambiguous. The CDR3 spans 14 residues. Looked up from germline, CDR1 is SGHKS and CDR2 is YYEKEE (reference sequence). The V and J ends lost 0 bases and 0 bases respectively, with 6 bases between them. In DNA, the CDR3 is TGTGCCAGCAGCTTGGGCGGGGCTAACTATGGCTACACCTTC. Protein sequence: CASSLGGANYGYTF.

The genes are TRBV19 and TRBJ2-7, with D perhaps TRBD1 (5 bases). The ends were cut back, 1 base at V and 3 bases at J, with 7 bases in the middle. This CDR3 is built from 13 residues. Per germline, CDR1 LNHDA and CDR2 SQIVND (reference sequence). The CDR3 coding sequence is TGTGCCAGTAGTATAGGACAGCACTACGAGCAGTACTTC. Protein: CASSIGQHYEQYF.

The chain combines TRBV25-1 with TRBJ2-3; D uncertain. CDR1 and CDR2 from the germline V gene are MGHDK and SYGVNS. The CDR3 is 13 residues long. V lost 3 bases and J 1 base, leaving 5 bases between the germline ends. CDR3 sequence: CASSDRRTDTQYF. CDR3 in DNA: TGTGCCAGCAGTGATCGGCGCACAGATACGCAGTATTTT.

This sequence joins TRBV6-6 and TRBJ1-6; D is unclear. Trimming took off 6 bases at V and 10 bases at J, with 7 bases between the two ends. CDR3 length equals 11 residues. The germline V gene encodes CDR1 MNHNY and CDR2 SVGAGI (reference sequence). The CDR3 sequence is CASRGGSPLHF. The CDR3 DNA reads as TGTGCCAGCAGGGGAGGCTCACCCCTCCACTTT.

This sequence joins TRBV19 and TRBJ2-7; D possibly corresponds to TRBD1 (5 bases). With 3 bases removed from V and 4 bases from J, the gap between germline ends came to 16 bases. From germline, CDR1 is LNHDA and CDR2 SQIVND (reference sequence). The CDR3 totals 15 residues. The CDR3 loop is CASSICYRQKYEQYV. CDR3 in DNA: TGTGCCAGTAGTATCTGCTATCGACAGAAATACGAGCAGTACGTC.

The chain employs TRBV5-6 and TRBJ2-5; D may be TRBD1 or TRBD2 (6 bases each). Germline V gene sequence: CDR1 SGHDT, CDR2 YYEEEE. This CDR3 is built from 15 residues. V lost 4 bases, J lost 9 bases, and 22 bases lay in between. The CDR3 DNA follows: TGTGCCAGCAGCCCCGAAGGGGGGCCCAATGTTCCCCAGTACTTC. Its protein is CASSPEGGPNVPQYF.

CDR3: CASSDPTGELFF. The CDR3 coding sequence is TGCGCCAGCAGTGATCCCACCGGGGAGCTGTTTTTT. This chain links TRBV10-1 with TRBJ2-2; no firm D call. Germline assignment: CDR1 WNHNN and CDR2 SYGVQD (reference sequence). The CDR3 runs to 12 residues. The V gene lost 3 bases and the J gene lost 4 bases, with 3 bases spanning the gap.

The chain uses TRBV10-2 and TRBJ1-2; 12 bases fit TRBD1. Per the germline V gene, CDR1 is WSHSY and CDR2 is SAAADI. The CDR3 extends over 13 amino acids. The V gene end was trimmed by 7 bases and the J gene end by 4 bases; junction bases not matched to a gene: 1. The CDR3 here is CASTGQGAYGYTF. In DNA, the CDR3 is TGCGCCAGCACGGGACAGGGGGCCTATGGCTACACCTTC.

This sequence joins TRBV6-6 and TRBJ1-2; D possibly corresponds to TRBD1 (6 bases). Trimming took off 5 bases at V and 3 bases at J, with 13 bases between the two ends. The germline gives CDR1 MNHNY, CDR2 SVGAGI (reference sequence). CDR3 size: 14 residues. CDR3 DNA: TGTGCCAGCAGTGGAAACAGGGTATACTATGGCTACACCTTC. Protein product: CASSGNRVYYGYTF.